Presented here are 5 T cell receptor beta chains from one specimen sequenced in a study of blood T cell repertoires in COVID-19. TCRdb keeps only in-frame clones here, not all; method: immunoSEQ multiplex PCR. There are approximately 220,000 clones in the sample; roughly 90% occur only once, and about 2.2% lies in the top ten. The sequenced sample consisted of peripheral blood. The source is a woman aged 45-65 years with acute or convalescent COVID-19.

In its sample, this clone was seen once. The V call is TRBV18, the J call TRBJ2-1; D not certain. Germline loops: CDR1 KGHSH, CDR2 LQKENI. The CDR3 sequence is 12 residues long. The V end lost 3 bases, the J end lost 6 bases, and 6 bases lay between the germline ends. For the CDR3, the DNA is TGTGCCAGCTCACCCATCGGCAATGAGCAGTTCTTC. It translates to CASSPIGNEQFF.

The chain carries TRBV7-9 and TRBJ2-5; a possible D gene is TRBD2 (6 bases). Per the germline V gene, CDR1 is SEHNR and CDR2 is FQNEAQ (reference sequence). V lost 5 bases and J 2 bases, leaving 15 bases between the germline ends. The CDR3 spans 15 residues. CDR3 sequence reads: CASSQRRVGQETQYF. The DNA of the CDR3 is TGTGCCAGCAGCCAAAGGAGGGTTGGGCAAGAGACCCAGTACTTC.

The chain is built from TRBV19 and TRBJ2-7, with TRBD2 identical over 7 bases. The germline gives CDR1 LNHDA, CDR2 SQIVND (reference sequence). The length of the CDR3 is 15 residues. V shed 9 bases and J 2 bases; nucleotides not matched to a gene: 13. The CDR3 region is CASQISGGSAYEQYF. DNA for the CDR3: TGTGCCAGCCAAATCTCCGGGGGGTCCGCCTACGAGCAGTACTTC.

The chain combines TRBV5-1 with TRBJ1-1; D is possibly TRBD1 (5 bases). V lost 4 bases and J lost 1, with 14 bases in between. Germline V lookup: CDR1 SGHRS, CDR2 YFSETQ. The CDR3 sequence is 15 residues long. The CDR3 DNA follows: TGCGCCAGCAGCCAAGAGACAGCCTCGAACACTGAAGCTTTCTTT. Encoded protein: CASSQETASNTEAFF.

This clone occurred a few times. This chain uses TRBV15 with TRBJ2-3; maybe TRBD2 (5 bases). Germline CDR1 and CDR2: LNHNV and YYDKDF (reference sequence). CDR3 length equals 15 residues. V was shortened by 5 bases and J by 3 bases, with 15 bases between the two germline ends. The CDR3 loop is CATSRGNVETDTQYF. The CDR3 nucleotides are TGTGCCACCAGCCGGGGAAACGTGGAAACAGATACGCAGTATTTT.